This TCR beta chain comes out of a study of blood T cell repertoires in COVID-19. Across the whole study: Donors in the United States, Italy and Spain gave samples during acute or convalescent COVID-19. In each case, the material was cDNA or gDNA derived from T cells, B-cell-depleted T cells, or PBMCs.

With 1 base removed from V and 5 bases from J, the gap between germline ends came to 15 bases. Germline assignment: CDR1 SGHRS and CDR2 YFSETQ. The CDR3 covers 16 residues. In the original processing: Estimates of nucleated cell counts were drawn from the amplification of reference gene primers. Profiled with immunoSEQ multiplex PCR; TCRdb holds only in-frame clones, not every one. V and J calls and clone size are copied from that table; D and trimming were computed from the DNA. Seen here are more than 150,000 clones, 86% observed once, and the top ten hold roughly 20%. Sequencing was done on a sample of peripheral blood. The chain joins TRBV5-1 to TRBJ2-2; a possible D gene is TRBD1 (6 bases). This sequence was found in a man in his 70s with active or convalescent COVID-19. The CDR3 reads CASSLQQGPPTGELFF. The CDR3 DNA reads as TGCGCCAGCAGCTTGCAACAGGGACCCCCGACCGGGGAGCTGTTTTTT.